This T cell receptor (beta chain) was sequenced in a study of blood T cells in healthy people across ages. Study-wide points: Long-lived and aged donors differed, with more naive CD4+ cells and higher diversity in the long-lived. Estimated diversity, derived from one million T cells, was regarded as an underestimate.

The authors ran a second PCR of roughly 6 to 12 cycles using a sample-barcoded 5' primer and a J-beta primer mix. A 12-random-nucleotide template-switch adaptor tagged each cDNA molecule. MiXCR, run by TCRdb on the 5' RACE reads, gives a single entry per CDR3 protein. The data show some 1.5 million distinct CDR3 sequences, with roughly 28% seen just once and roughly 8.2% held by the top ten. CDR1 and CDR2 from the germline V gene are LGHNA and YNFKEQ. The CDR3 is made up of 18 amino acids. In the case of this clonotype: The antigen is not known.

The clonotype originates from a woman aged 25 to 39 in good health. The sequencing input was blood. The chain joins TRBV4-2 to TRBJ2-5; D is possibly TRBD1 or TRBD2 (6 bases each). Judging by the DNA end, TRBJ2-7 fits better; the J call may be wrong. CDR3 DNA sequence: TGTGCCAGCAGCCAAGATCCAGGAACGAAGGGGGGCCTGGGCGAGCAGTACTTC. Residues: CASSQDPGTKGGLGEQYF.